The TCR beta chain under discussion was sequenced for a study of blood T cell repertoires in COVID-19 (TCRdb year 2020). In the study overall: Samples from collaborators originated in the United States, Italy and Spain and spanned both the acute and convalescent phases of COVID-19. Where HLA class I and class II types were available, the types were taken from metadata supplied by the sample provider, not from assay-based typing. Nearly every sample came with metadata listing a de-identified subject ID, COVID-19 status, age in years and sex. The samples were drawn from two sources: the first 160 participants of the ongoing ImmuneRACE study, and 1,000 to 1,500 subjects contributed by 6 global collaborators. The prospective study material was composed of cDNA or gDNA derived from T cells, B-cell-depleted T cells, or PBMCs. The repertoires were released in a freely available public database intended as a resource for research on the immune response to SARS-CoV-2. Subjects who had been exposed to COVID-19, were actively infected with it, or had recovered from it provided the deeply sampled blood TCRbeta repertoires that made up the dataset. Overall study outcomes, separate from this receptor: How much clinical and demographic metadata was included differed by source and by participant, and the metadata was provided uncurated.

Participants in the prospective study were aged about 18 to 95 years, lived in some 24 United States geographic areas, and enrolled through a virtual design. Cohort assignment in the prospective study relied on participant-reported clinical history from a screening survey and a study questionnaire. Exposed participants had been in contact, within 2 weeks of entering the study, with a person who had a PCR-confirmed or clinician-diagnosed case of COVID-19. Mobile phlebotomists in the prospective study collected whole blood, serum and a nasopharyngeal or oropharyngeal swab from every participant. Additional blood draws and questionnaires over a 2-month period could optionally be provided by prospective study participants. Prospective study blood samples were shipped either frozen or at room temperature before DNA extraction. The immunoSEQ Assay, a bias-controlled multiplex PCR, was used to amplify TCRbeta CDR3 regions from genomic DNA. As for the original processing: The number of nucleated cells in each sample was estimated by amplification of reference gene primers within the assay. To quantify the absolute abundance of each unique TCRbeta CDR3 rearrangement, sequence reads were collapsed and filtered. For each sample, productive Simpson clonality was calculated as the square root of Simpson's diversity index across productive rearrangements. Here the immuneACCESS table is served through TCRdb, limited to in-frame sequences with V and J called. Missing clones are a known gap in these copies; in checked studies unresolved V genes cover under half, and the rest lacks a known reason. V and J calls plus clone size are reproduced from that table; the DNA served to infer D and trimming. This sample has approximately 200,000 clones in its table, and about 86% of those were observed once. The ten largest make up roughly 4.5% of the sample.

As regards this clone: Its antigen is not yet known. Base qualities are not at hand, and no much larger clone is one base apart.

The CDR3 runs 17 amino acids, cysteine and phenylalanine included. Only the CDR3 region is kept as DNA, spanning 51 bases read in frame from base 1. As encoded in the germline V gene (reference sequence), CDR1 is LGHDT while CDR2 is YNNKEL. V is trimmed back by 4 bases and J by 4 bases, and the junction contains 6 bases that no gene match accounts for. The chain uses TRBV3-1 (or the pseudogene TRBV3-2) and TRBJ2-1; TRBD2 fits 14 bases in the junction. This sequence was found in a woman aged 25 to 45 who had been exposed to COVID-19. The specimen was PBMCs or T cells enriched from blood (not recorded which). The nucleotides read TGTGCCAGCAGCCCATGGACTAGCGGGGGGCGTTACAATGAGCAGTTCTTC. Its protein product is CASSPWTSGGRYNEQFF.